Shown below are 3 T cell receptor beta chains from a single sample sequenced in a study of blood T cell repertoires in COVID-19. Produced via immunoSEQ multiplex PCR; TCRdb's table is partial and in-frame only. This repertoire shows under 400,000 clones, 70% to 90% found once; its top ten account for around 1.6%. Sequences were obtained from peripheral blood. All receptors derive from a woman in her twenties or thirties with COVID-19, enrolled during active disease.

The chain employs TRBV15 and TRBJ1-6; D remains ambiguous. Germline assignment: CDR1 LNHNV and CDR2 YYDKDF (reference sequence). This CDR3 comprises 14 residues. V lost 0 bases and J 7 bases, leaving 7 bases between the germline ends. The CDR3 loop reads CATSRDPRNSPLHF. In DNA form, the CDR3 reads TGTGCCACCAGCAGAGATCCCAGAAATTCACCCCTCCACTTT.

The rearrangement links TRBV5-5 to TRBJ2-5; 8 bases are shared with TRBD1. V dropped 4 bases and J dropped 1; count of bases not matched to a gene: 3. Germline V lookup: CDR1 SGHKS, CDR2 YYEKEE (reference sequence). The CDR3 length is 14 residues. The CDR3 protein is CASSLGTGQETQYF. Written as DNA, the CDR3 is TGTGCCAGCAGCCTCGGGACAGGCCAAGAGACCCAGTACTTC.

Here the CDR3 DNA reads TGTGCCAGTAGCGGACAGATCGGGCCGGACACCATATATTTT. Its translation: CASSGQIGPDTIYF. The gene calls are TRBV19 and TRBJ1-3, with D possibly matching TRBD1 (6 bases). V was trimmed by 6 bases and J by 8 bases, leaving 17 bases between them. The germline gives CDR1 LNHDA, CDR2 SQIVND (reference sequence). The CDR3 consists of 14 residues.